This T cell receptor (beta chain) was sequenced during a study of human T cells and chemical hapten exposure. Within the library, unique molecular identifiers were attached to each individual cDNA molecule. TCRdb recomputed calls from the RACE reads with MiXCR, one row per CDR3 protein. Of tens of thousands of distinct CDR3 sequences in the sample, 5% to 6.5% are singletons; the top ten hold approximately 5%. Sample time point: patch test 3, about 24 weeks after DPC sensitization. Treatment noted: therapeutic diphenylcyclopropenone sensitization with weekly scalp DPC. This clonotype was recorded at least ten times. Trimming removed 2 bases from V and 2 bases from J, with 8 bases in between. Per germline, CDR1 SGHVS and CDR2 FQNEAQ. The CDR3 is 14 residues long.

The gene calls are TRBV7-8 and TRBJ2-3, with D unresolved. This sequence originates from a man aged 30 to 45 with alopecia areata. Some clones in this sample may be carry-over from other donors' samples. Source: whole blood, taken in connection with sensitization to the hapten diphenylcyclopropenone (DPC). In DNA form, the CDR3 reads TGTGCCAGCAGCTTAAGGATAGTCACAGATACGCAGTATTTT. Translating it yields CASSLRIVTDTQYF.